Listed below are T cell receptor beta chains from one sample, sequenced in a study of T cell responses to AZD1222 COVID-19 vaccine. Sequencing used immunoSEQ multiplex PCR; TCRdb keeps in-frame clones, though not all of them. In the table there are about 140,000 clones, roughly nine tenths of which are singletons. Sequenced here: peripheral blood, sampled 28 days after the second dose of the MenACWY control vaccine. The receptors were sampled from an adult who received the MenACWY meningococcal vaccine as a control. The CDR3 runs from the conserved cysteine through the conserved F or W. A D gene is named only where the DNA matches it firmly. The size entry is marked missing in some rows and otherwise reads once, few, many or a size class.

J gene,V gene,clone size,D gene,CDR3 DNA,CDR3 protein
TRBJ1-5,TRBV7-8,-,TRBD1,TGTGCCAGCAGCCGAGACCGGACAGGGGATCAGCCCCAGCATTTT,CASSRDRTGDQPQHF
TRBJ2-1,TRBV7-3,-,TRBD2,TGTGCCAGCAGCTCTCTAACCATGACTAGCGGGAGTGACTCCTACAATGAGCAGTTCTTC,CASSSLTMTSGSDSYNEQFF
TRBJ1-6,TRBV6-1,-,TRBD1,TGTGCCAGCAGTGAAGCCGAGGGACAGGGGTTCAATAATTCACCCCTCCACTTT,CASSEAEGQGFNNSPLHF
TRBJ2-7,TRBV28,once,-,TGTGCCAGCAGTTTTAGTGTCCACGACGAGCAGTACTTC,CASSFSVHDEQYF
TRBJ2-3,TRBV6-2/TRBV6-3,-,-,TGTGCCAGCAGTTCCCCGGGACGGGGGACAGATACGCAGTATTTT,CASSSPGRGTDTQYF
TRBJ1-2,TRBV15,-,TRBD1,TGTGCCACCAGCAGCCCGGACAGGGATGGCTACACCTTC,CATSSPDRDGYTF
TRBJ1-2,TRBV7-2,once,-,TGTGCCAGCAGCATGGACAGTAACTATGGCTACACCTTC,CASSMDSNYGYTF
TRBJ1-5,TRBV12-5,few,-,TGTGCTAGTGGTTTGGCTAATAACAATCAGCCCCAGCATTTT,CASGLANNNQPQHF
TRBJ1-1,TRBV19,-,-,TGTGCCAGTAGTATCGAGGGACGGACAAACACTGAAGCTTTCTTT,CASSIEGRTNTEAFF
TRBJ1-2,TRBV7-8,-,TRBD1,TGTGCCAGCAGCTTGATGACAGGGCCCAACTATGGCTACACCTTC,CASSLMTGPNYGYTF
TRBJ2-1,TRBV19,-,-,TGTGCAAGTAACGCAGACACCTCCTACAATGAGCAGTTCTTC,CASNADTSYNEQFF
TRBJ1-4,TRBV5-1,-,-,TGCGCCAGCAGCTCCCAGGGCGACAGTAATGAAAAACTGTTTTTT,CASSSQGDSNEKLFF
TRBJ2-2,TRBV28,-,-,TGTGCCAGCAGGGGGGCAAACACCGGGGAGCTGTTTTTT,CASRGANTGELFF
TRBJ2-2,TRBV10-1,few,TRBD2,TGCGCCAGCAGCGAGGGTGGAGCGGGGTCCGGGGAGCTGTTTTTT,CASSEGGAGSGELFF
TRBJ2-1,TRBV28,-,-,TGTGCCAGCAACCCTCCCGGGCCGGGGTTCTTCTTCTTC,CASNPPGPGFFFF
TRBJ2-7,TRBV7-9,-,TRBD1,TGTGCCAGCAGCACAGGACAGGGCGATATCTACGAGCAGTACTTC,CASSTGQGDIYEQYF
TRBJ2-7,TRBV2,-,-,TGTGCCAGCAGTGAGGGGCGGCTGGACTACGAGCAGTACTTC,CASSEGRLDYEQYF
TRBJ2-1,TRBV7-3,-,TRBD2,TGTGCCAGCAGCCTGGGTGCGGGGGGGACTTACAATGAGCAGTTCTTC,CASSLGAGGTYNEQFF
TRBJ2-4,TRBV4-1,-,TRBD2,TGCGCCAGCAGCCAAGGACTAGCGGGAGCCAAAAACATTCAGTACTTC,CASSQGLAGAKNIQYF
TRBJ1-6,TRBV7-9,-,-,TGTGCCAGCAGCTTAGGCCAGCAAAATTCACCCCTCCACTTT,CASSLGQQNSPLHF
TRBJ1-4,TRBV19,-,-,TGTGCCAGTAGTATGGGAGCAACTAATGAAAAACTGTTTTTT,CASSMGATNEKLFF
TRBJ2-7,TRBV15,-,TRBD1,TGTGCCACCAGTAAGAGTGATTGGACAGGGAGCTACGAGCAGTACTTC,CATSKSDWTGSYEQYF
TRBJ2-3,TRBV21-1,-,-,TGTGCCAGACCGAACGACCTAGCGGGAACATCAGATACGCAGTATTTT,CARPNDLAGTSDTQYF
TRBJ1-1,TRBV6-5,-,-,TGTGCCAGCAGCGGTACAAAGAACACTGAAGCTTTCTTT,CASSGTKNTEAFF
TRBJ1-1,TRBV7-2,-,-,TGTGCCAGCAGCCTAACCACAGGGACCAACACTGAAGCTTTCTTT,CASSLTTGTNTEAFF
TRBJ2-2,TRBV5-1,-,TRBD2,TGCGCCAGCAGCCCGGGACTAGCGAACACCGGGGAGCTGTTTTTT,CASSPGLANTGELFF
TRBJ2-3,TRBV13,once,TRBD1,TGTGCCAGCAGCTCACCATCCGGACAGGGTTTTGGGACAGATACGCAGTATTTT,CASSSPSGQGFGTDTQYF
TRBJ1-2,TRBV28,few,-,TGTGCCAGCCAAGGAGAGGCCTATGGCTACACCTTC,CASQGEAYGYTF
TRBJ1-6,TRBV6-5,few,TRBD1,TGTGCCACCTTGGACAGGGGGGAGACACCCCTCCACTTT,CATLDRGETPLHF
TRBJ2-1,TRBV11-2,-,-,TGTGCCAGCAGCTTAGGCGTGACACAGCTATTCTTC,CASSLGVTQLFF
TRBJ2-3,TRBV30,-,TRBD1,TGTGCCTGGAGTGTGCGACAGGGTATTAGCACAGATACGCAGTATTTT,CAWSVRQGISTDTQYF
TRBJ2-7,TRBV9,-,TRBD2,TGTGCCCGCAGCGCCGGGGGGGGGTCCCCCTACGAGCAGTACTTC,CARSAGGGSPYEQYF
TRBJ2-5,TRBV5-4,-,TRBD2,TGTGCCAGCAGCCCCGGGACTAACCAAGAGACCCAGTACTTC,CASSPGTNQETQYF
TRBJ1-5,TRBV9,-,-,TGTGCCAGCAGCGTAGATTCCCAGAACAATCAGCCCCAGCATTTT,CASSVDSQNNQPQHF
TRBJ2-3,TRBV12-3/TRBV12-4,-,-,TGTGCCAGCAGTTTAGACTACCCAGATACGCAGTATTTT,CASSLDYPDTQYF
TRBJ2-7,TRBV3-1/TRBV3-2,-,-,TGTGCCAGCAGCGAATGGCAGGCAACCTACGAGCAGTACTTC,CASSEWQATYEQYF
TRBJ1-5,TRBV19,-,-,TGTGCCAGTAGTATAGGAAATAGCAATCAGCCCCAGCATTTT,CASSIGNSNQPQHF
TRBJ1-1,TRBV5-6,-,-,TGTGCCAGCAGCCTACAGGGAAACACTGAAGCTTTCTTT,CASSLQGNTEAFF
TRBJ2-2,TRBV5-4,few,-,TGTGCCAGCGATTTAAAGGGCGACACCGGGGAGCTGTTTTTT,CASDLKGDTGELFF
TRBJ2-5,TRBV27,-,-,TGTGCCAGCAGAACTGGTTGGGGGGCGCCGGACGAGACCCAGTACTTC,CASRTGWGAPDETQYF
TRBJ1-6,TRBV7-2,-,-,TGTGCCAGCAGCTTAGATACGTCCGGCAGGGACTATAATTCACCCCTCCACTTT,CASSLDTSGRDYNSPLHF
TRBJ2-1,TRBV6-5,-,TRBD2,TGTGCCAGCAGTTACTGGCTAGCGGGGGGAAATGAGCAGTTCTTC,CASSYWLAGGNEQFF
TRBJ2-7,TRBV28,-,-,TGTGCCAGCGGCAGGGACTCCTACGAGCAGTACTTC,CASGRDSYEQYF
TRBJ2-5,TRBV19,-,TRBD2,TGTGCCAGTACCCCTAGCGGGAGGGGACAGGAGACCCAGTACTTC,CASTPSGRGQETQYF
TRBJ1-2,TRBV2,-,-,TGTGCCAGCAGTGAAGGCGGCAGGGTAGACACCTTC,CASSEGGRVDTF
TRBJ2-1,TRBV28,once,TRBD2,TGTGCCAGCAGGTCGCCGGGACTAGCGGGCTACGAGCAGTTCTTC,CASRSPGLAGYEQFF
TRBJ2-3,TRBV9,-,-,TGTGCCAGCAGCGTAAACGACGCCACAGATACGCAGTATTTT,CASSVNDATDTQYF
TRBJ2-7,TRBV28,few,-,TGTGCCAGCAGATTTGTGGGGGGCGAGGACGAGCAGTACTTC,CASRFVGGEDEQYF
TRBJ1-2,TRBV5-6,once,-,TGTGCCAGCAGCTTATCGAGGGACTATGGCTACACCTTC,CASSLSRDYGYTF
TRBJ1-5,TRBV2,-,-,TGTGCCAGCAGTCCCCAAGCAGCGGGGATCAATCAGCCCCAGCATTTT,CASSPQAAGINQPQHF
TRBJ1-1,TRBV5-1,-,TRBD1,TGCGCCAGCAGTGGGGGGACAGCCAACACTGAAGCTTTCTTT,CASSGGTANTEAFF
TRBJ2-2,TRBV19,-,-,TGTGCCAGTAGTATTTGGCCGATGAACACCGGGGAGCTGTTTTTT,CASSIWPMNTGELFF
TRBJ1-2,TRBV7-9,once,TRBD1,TGTGCCAGCAGCTTAGCGCGACAGGGGGCGGGCTACACCTTC,CASSLARQGAGYTF
TRBJ2-7,TRBV7-2,-,-,TGTGCCAGCAGCCCCCGGGACCCTTCCTACGAGCAGTACTTC,CASSPRDPSYEQYF
TRBJ2-3,TRBV27,-,TRBD2,TGTGCCAGCACGACCGGGACTAGCGGCACAGATACGCAGTATTTT,CASTTGTSGTDTQYF